This T cell receptor (beta chain) was retrieved from a study of cytomegalovirus exposure and HLA in healthy donors. V trimming: 3 bases; J trimming: 7 bases; junction bases outside the gene matches: 4. This CDR3 has 14 residues. Germline CDR1 reads SGHRS; CDR2 reads YFSETQ. PCR employed 60 Vbeta and 13 Jbeta primers. Assay used: immunoSEQ multiplex PCR; TCRdb lists only in-frame clones, some missing. The sample contains around 180,000 clones, about four fifths of which appear only once. This receptor was obtained from a middle-aged woman in good health and CMV-seronegative. Sequencing input: PBMCs. This chain uses TRBV5-1 with TRBJ2-1, with TRBD1 matching over 10 bases. The CDR3 DNA follows: TGCGCCAGCAGCTGGGACAGGGGAGGGAATGAGCAGTTCTTC. Its protein product is CASSWDRGGNEQFF.